This T cell receptor (beta chain) appears in the sequencing data of a study of blood T cells in healthy people across ages (dated by TCRdb to between 2014 and 2017). With regard to the full study: In model experiments, roughly one uniquely barcoded TCR beta cDNA molecule per two T cells was captured by template switching. Using the same blood draw, the study looked at two additional independent replicas of 1 million unique cDNA reads for two donors, one aged 18 to 29 and the other aged 80 or older. To track age-related changes in TCR beta repertoire diversity, the study relied on deep sequencing normalized with unique cDNA molecular identifiers. Donors were grouped into four age groups: young (average approximately 15 years), middle-aged (39), aged (approximately 67) and long-lived (just over 80). To avoid experimental bias, donors of different ages were randomly spread across the sequencing lanes.

Library preparation employed 5' RACE. The reads were generated on an Illumina HiSeq 2500. A second PCR of about 6 to 12 cycles was run with a J-beta primer mix and a sample-barcoded 5' primer. A unique molecular identifier was introduced onto each TCR beta cDNA molecule by a template-switch 5' adaptor carrying 12 random nucleotides. Each sample yielded at least 2.5 million CDR3-containing paired-end reads. First-strand cDNA was synthesized from all RNA with the Mint cDNA synthesis kit, primed by a TRBC-specific oligonucleotide. Following uracil-DNA glycosylase treatment, all cDNA underwent a first 18-cycle PCR with the universal primers M1SS and BC2_uni_R. From the authors' description of their analysis: For normalization, 1 million high-quality reads, each with a distinct molecular identifier, were randomly selected from each sample. Reads with shared molecular identifiers were discarded instead of being binned into consensus sequences. MiTCR, set to a Q25 quality threshold and the strictest error-elimination algorithm, was used for CDR3 identification, clonotype clustering and error correction. A nonparametric unseen species model with Euler transformation was used to estimate a lower bound on total TCR beta diversity. TCRdb reran the public reads through fastp at Q25 and MiXCR, keeping productive beta chains. For every CDR3 protein sequence, its rows merge into one entry that carries the most common genes and DNA. Here the V and J calls rest on TCRdb's processing, not on the authors' analysis. The sample table shows about 580,000 distinct CDR3 sequences, and more than 45% are seen once. The ten largest make up about 22% of the sample.

This clonotype was detected ten times or more. Its antigen is currently not known. No clone much larger than this one lies a single base away; base qualities are absent. The donors were 40 or so Caucasian individuals from Russia, aged roughly 6 to 100 years, who were systemically healthy. Each donor gave approximately 10 milliliters of peripheral blood, collected into EDTA-treated Vacutainer tubes. Ficoll-Paque density-gradient centrifugation was used to isolate PBMCs, with at least 7 million per sample. Trizol reagent was used to extract total RNA from PBMCs, with at least 6 micrograms per sample. The percentages of naive CD45RAhigh/CD27high T cells were determined by flow cytometry on a PBMC aliquot from every donor. Reading from cysteine to phenylalanine, the CDR3 counts 11 amino acids. The only DNA kept is the CDR3, 33 bases in frame from the first base. CDR1 and CDR2 are read off the germline V gene (reference sequence) as MNHNY and SVGAGI. V drops 6 bases and J drops 5 bases, leaving 7 bases in between.

What the authors observed across the whole study: Because the CMV infection status of the donors was unknown, age-related changes in expanded clonotypes may potentially have been confounded. Observed TCR beta diversity per million T cells fell roughly linearly with age, and a significant reduction was already apparent by age roughly 40. There was a strong correlation between observed TCR beta diversity and the percentage of naive T cells measured by flow cytometry. Estimates of total diversity from one million sequenced T cells were regarded as lower bounds and underestimates. Because profiling used bulk unsorted PBMCs, naive and antigen-experienced compartments could not be compared conclusively. The long-lived group showed more naive CD4+ T cells, fewer expanded clones and increased TCR diversity than the aged group, suggesting age selection.

The receptor comes from an older man in good health. This chain is built from TRBV6-6 and TRBJ1-2; tentative D gene TRBD1, with 5 bases matching. Material for sequencing was blood. The nucleotides are TGTGCCAGCAGGGCAGGGTATGGCTACACCTTC. Its translation is CASRAGYGYTF.